This TCR beta chain was found in a study of blood T cells in healthy people across ages. Germline V gene lookup returns CDR1 SGDLS and CDR2 YYNGEE. The CDR3 sequence is 17 residues long. V was pared by 4 bases and J by 4 bases, with 22 bases between. A sample-barcoded 5' primer and a J-beta primer mix were used in a second PCR of about 7 to 12 cycles. Each CDR3 protein gets one entry after TCRdb re-called the 5' RACE reads with MiXCR. The sample carries around 1,800,000 distinct CDR3 sequences, about 39% recorded once. The V gene is TRBV9, the J gene TRBJ2-3, with D possibly being TRBD2 (5 bases). The sample was blood. The TCR comes from a human donor in good health. The CDR3 region has the DNA TGTGCCAGCAGCCTCTCCCGGCGGGCTAGAAGCGCAGATACGCAGTATTTT. This sequence encodes CASSLSRRARSADTQYF.